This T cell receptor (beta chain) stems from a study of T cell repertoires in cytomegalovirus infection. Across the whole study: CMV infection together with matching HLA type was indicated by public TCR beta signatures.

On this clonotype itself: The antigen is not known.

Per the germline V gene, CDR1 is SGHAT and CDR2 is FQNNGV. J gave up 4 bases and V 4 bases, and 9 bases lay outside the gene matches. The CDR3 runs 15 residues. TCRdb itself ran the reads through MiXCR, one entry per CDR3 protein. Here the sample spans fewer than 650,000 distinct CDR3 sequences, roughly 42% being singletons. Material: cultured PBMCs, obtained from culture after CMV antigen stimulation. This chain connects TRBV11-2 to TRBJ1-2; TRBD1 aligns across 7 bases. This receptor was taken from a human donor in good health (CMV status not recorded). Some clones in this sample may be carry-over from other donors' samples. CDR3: CASSSYRQGTYGYTF. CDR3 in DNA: TGTGCCAGCAGCTCCTATCGACAGGGAACCTATGGCTACACCTTC.